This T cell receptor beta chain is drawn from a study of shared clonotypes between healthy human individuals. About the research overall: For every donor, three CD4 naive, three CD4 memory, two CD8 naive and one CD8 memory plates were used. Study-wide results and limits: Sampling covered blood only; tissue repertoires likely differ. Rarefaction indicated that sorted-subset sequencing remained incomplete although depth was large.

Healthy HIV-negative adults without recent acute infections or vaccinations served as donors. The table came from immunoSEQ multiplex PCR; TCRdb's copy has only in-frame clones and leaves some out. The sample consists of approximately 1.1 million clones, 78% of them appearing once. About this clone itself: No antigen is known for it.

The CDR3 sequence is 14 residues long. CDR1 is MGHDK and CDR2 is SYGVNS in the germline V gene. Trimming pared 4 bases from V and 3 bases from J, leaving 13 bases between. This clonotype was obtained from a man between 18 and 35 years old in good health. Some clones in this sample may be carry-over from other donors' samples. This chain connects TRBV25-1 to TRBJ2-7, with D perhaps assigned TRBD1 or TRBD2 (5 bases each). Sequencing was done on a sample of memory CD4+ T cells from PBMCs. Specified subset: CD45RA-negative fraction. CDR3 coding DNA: TGTGCCAGCAGTGCCACCCGGGACCACTACGAGCAGTACTTC. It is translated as CASSATRDHYEQYF.